Following are 2 T cell receptor beta chains from one sample sequenced in a study of shared clonotypes between healthy human individuals. Naive CD8 cells, CD45RO-negative and positively selected for CCR7, excluded terminally differentiated effector memory CD45RA+ cells. This table comes from immunoSEQ multiplex PCR, and its TCRdb copy is limited to in-frame clones, with some not included. The table includes about 2.1 million clones, 85% to 95% detected once. The sequencing sample was made of naive CD8+ T cells from PBMCs. The receptors here all came from a man younger than 35 in good health. Some clones in this sample may be carry-over from other donors' samples.

CDR3 coding DNA: TGTGCCAGCAGCCCTCGAACCGGGACAGTGAACTATGGCTACACCTTC. Protein sequence: CASSPRTGTVNYGYTF. The chain joins TRBV9 to TRBJ1-2; 7 nucleotides match TRBD1. Unmatched junction bases numbered 11, after V lost 4 bases and J lost 2 bases. CDR1 and CDR2 from the germline V gene are SGDLS and YYNGEE. The CDR3 covers 16 residues.

The rearrangement uses TRBV29-1 and TRBJ2-5; D is undetermined. This CDR3 contains 14 residues. From germline, CDR1 is SQVTM and CDR2 ANQGSEA. For the CDR3, the DNA is TGCAGGGCCGTTGACCCAAAACATCAAGAGACCCAGTACTTC. This translates into CRAVDPKHQETQYF.